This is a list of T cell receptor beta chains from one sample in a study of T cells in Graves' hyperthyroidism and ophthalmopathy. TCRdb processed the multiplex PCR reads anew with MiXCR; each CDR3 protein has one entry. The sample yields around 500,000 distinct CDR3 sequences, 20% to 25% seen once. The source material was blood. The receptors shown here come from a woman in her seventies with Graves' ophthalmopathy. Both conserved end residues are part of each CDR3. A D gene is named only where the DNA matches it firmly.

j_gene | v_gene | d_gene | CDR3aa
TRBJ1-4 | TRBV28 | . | CASIPGTLGEKLFF
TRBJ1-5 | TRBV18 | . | CASSPLGGGYSNQPQHF
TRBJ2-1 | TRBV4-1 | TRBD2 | CASSQGTSGVIGEQFF
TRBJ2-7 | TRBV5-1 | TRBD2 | CASRRGLAGDFSYEQYF
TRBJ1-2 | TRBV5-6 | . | CASTTRNYGYTF
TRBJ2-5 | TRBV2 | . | CASSLFGLETQYF
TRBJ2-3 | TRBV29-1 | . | CSAGRTSTDTQYF
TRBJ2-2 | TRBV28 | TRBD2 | CASLTSGNTGELFF
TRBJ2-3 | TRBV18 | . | CASSPSQGRTDTQYF
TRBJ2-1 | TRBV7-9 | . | CASSKDRGSYYNEQFF
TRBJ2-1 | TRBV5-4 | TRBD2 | CASTESAGVTNEQFF
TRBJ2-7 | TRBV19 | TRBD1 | CASSSTGTGLYEQYF
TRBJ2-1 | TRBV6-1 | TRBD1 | CASSEVQQGAFYNEQFF
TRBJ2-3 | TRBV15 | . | CATSKTVADTQYF
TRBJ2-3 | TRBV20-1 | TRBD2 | CSAGGVSPDTQYF
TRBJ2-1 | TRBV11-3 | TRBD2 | CASSLGTSIYNEQFF
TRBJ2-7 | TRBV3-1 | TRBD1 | CASSDRGKWEQYF
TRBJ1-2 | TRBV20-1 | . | CSAPQHNYGYTF
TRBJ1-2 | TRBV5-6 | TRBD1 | CASSGGQGLYGYTF
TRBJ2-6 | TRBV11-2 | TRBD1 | CASSFYRPRQGAGGANVLTF
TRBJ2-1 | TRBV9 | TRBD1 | CASTLGTGGYNEQFF
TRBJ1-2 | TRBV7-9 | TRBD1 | CASSSTNRGQAYGYTF
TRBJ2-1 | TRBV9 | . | CASSVYGNEQFF
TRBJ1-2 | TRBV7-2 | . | CASSLGGAGGYTF
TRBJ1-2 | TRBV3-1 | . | CASSQDPLYGYTF
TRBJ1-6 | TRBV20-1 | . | CSARVGTANSPLHF
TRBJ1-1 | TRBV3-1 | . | CASSLTRTFPEAFF
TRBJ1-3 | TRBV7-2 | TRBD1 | CASSLAGTGTYGNTIYF
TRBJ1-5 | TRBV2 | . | CASTFSVGDQPQHF
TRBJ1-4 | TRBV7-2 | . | CASSLASEKLFF
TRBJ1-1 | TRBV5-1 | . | CASSLSGRLNTEAFF
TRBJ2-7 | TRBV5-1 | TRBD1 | CASSAGTGWNEQYF
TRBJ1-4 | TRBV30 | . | CAWGSPYGRNEKLFF
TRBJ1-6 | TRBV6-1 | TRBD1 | CASSKGAGDSPLHF
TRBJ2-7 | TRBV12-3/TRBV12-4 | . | CASTSPGTVYEQYF
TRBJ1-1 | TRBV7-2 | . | CASSLSGFTEAFF
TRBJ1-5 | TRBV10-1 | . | CASSESTIIGIQDPMGQPQHF
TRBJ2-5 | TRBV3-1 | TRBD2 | CASSQGLLAGAPVIRETQYF
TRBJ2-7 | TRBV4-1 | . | CASSKEPGGSNYEQYF
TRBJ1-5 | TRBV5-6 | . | CASSQRVGQPQHF
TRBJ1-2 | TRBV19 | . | CASSFRGGDGYTF